This entry concerns a single TCR beta chain. The antigen remains unidentified. Measured with immunoSEQ multiplex PCR; TCRdb has only the in-frame clones, and not every one. The data hold 120,000 to 150,000 clones, with over 80% observed a single time. These data are taken from a study of cytomegalovirus exposure and HLA in healthy donors. The CDR3 runs 12 residues. Trimming removed 3 bases from V and 6 bases from J, with 10 bases in between. Germline V CDR1 and CDR2: SGHRS, YFSETQ. Study-wide points: Among the CMV-associated chains, three were confirmed in vitro as specific for CMV antigens.

The chain combines TRBV5-1 with TRBJ2-7, with D maybe TRBD2 (5 bases). Material: PBMCs. The source is a man aged 18 to 30 in good health and CMV-seropositive. The CDR3 DNA sequence: TGCGCCAGCAGCTCCAACCGGGGCGAGCAGTACTTC. It encodes CASSSNRGEQYF.